Below, 16 T cell receptor beta chains from the same sample are listed, as sequenced in a study of Graves' ophthalmopathy and Graves' hyperthyroidism. RNA transcripts provided the template for amplifying TCR beta CDR3 regions. In the first round, RT-PCR was carried out with HTBI primers, and a multiplex PCR formed the second round. Via MiXCR, TCRdb re-called the multiplex PCR reads, giving one row per CDR3 protein. In the table there are over 650,000 distinct CDR3 sequences, over 40% of which are singletons. Sequencing used peripheral blood. The receptor set was obtained from an adult man with Graves' ophthalmopathy.

A word on this clonotype: Being one base from a much bigger clone, this may be a read error. This chain joins TRBV20-1 and TRBJ1-6; no firm D call. The CDR3 covers 16 residues. V was shortened by 2 bases and J by 7 bases, with 18 bases between the two germline ends. The germline V gene encodes CDR1 DFQATT and CDR2 SNEGSKA (reference sequence). In DNA form, the CDR3 reads TGCAGTGCTAGACTCCGGGTCCTAGGTGAAAATTCACCCCTCCACTTT. Its translation is CSARLRVLGENSPLHF.

This clonotype was detected ten times or more. The chain combines TRBV7-2 with TRBJ1-4; D remains unclear. Germline V CDR1 and CDR2: SGHTA, FQGNSA. The CDR3 spans 13 residues. V was clipped by 6 bases and J by 11 bases, with 16 bases between them. The CDR3 DNA reads TGTGCCAGCAGGTTAAGCTACCAGACCAAACTGTTTTTT. It specifies CASRLSYQTKLFF.

This rearrangement joins TRBV20-1 to TRBJ2-5; D is unresolved. CDR1 and CDR2 from the germline V gene are DFQATT and SNEGSKA (reference sequence). V was clipped by 7 bases and J by 9 bases, with 24 bases between them. The CDR3 is 14 amino acids. CDR3 DNA: TGCAGTGTGATCTCAGGAAGTAGCAATCAGCCCCAGTACTTC. It specifies CSVISGSSNQPQYF.

With respect to this clonotype: A much larger clone lies one base from this, so it may be a read error. This rearrangement joins TRBV5-1 to TRBJ2-2; no clear D. Germline-derived CDR1 and CDR2 are SGHRS and YFSETQ. Trimming cost V 4 bases and J 3 bases, with 7 bases left between them. This CDR3 has 13 residues. The CDR3 bases are TGCGCCAGCAGCCCCAAGGACACCGGGGAGCTGTTTTTT. Amino acid sequence: CASSPKDTGELFF.

In the case of this clonotype: Possible read error: a much larger clone is one base away. The J gene is TRBJ1-1, the V gene TRBV10-3; a possible D gene is TRBD1 (5 bases). Germline-derived CDR1 and CDR2 are ENHRY and SYGVKD. The CDR3 is 12 residues long. The CDR3 loop reads CVTTGGNTEAFF. Written as DNA, the CDR3 is TGTGTCACCACCGGGGGGAACACTGAAGCTTTCTTT.

V is TRBV7-8 and J is TRBJ2-5; D not resolved. Germline loops: CDR1 SGHVS, CDR2 FQNEAQ. The CDR3 loop spans 16 amino acids. Trimming left V 1 base short and J 3 bases short, with 15 bases between. The CDR3 region has the DNA TGTGCCAGCAGCTTAGAAAGTCCTGTGATCAAAGAGACCCAGTACTTC. Translation: CASSLESPVIKETQYF.

For this clonotype: This may be a read error, as it is one base from a much larger clone. The chain uses TRBV11-2 and TRBJ2-5; 9 bases are a match to TRBD2. The germline CDR1 and CDR2 sequences are SGHAT and FQNNGV. The CDR3 loop spans 15 amino acids. V trimming: 0 bases; J trimming: 3 bases; junction bases outside the gene matches: 2. The CDR3 DNA is TGTGCCAGCAGCTTAGATAGACTAGCGGAAGAGACCCAGTACTTC. Amino acid sequence: CASSLDRLAEETQYF. Full variable domain (remainder filled in from reference TRBV11-2 and TRBJ2-5): EAGVAQSPRYKIIEKRQSVAFWCNPISGHATLYWYQQILGQGPKLLIQFQNNGVVDDSQLPKDRFSAERLKGVDSTLKIQPAKLEDSAVYLCASSLDRLAEETQYFGPGTRLLVL.

V gene TRBV29-1 combines with J gene TRBJ2-7, with 9 bases identical to TRBD1. The CDR3 covers 13 residues. In germline, CDR1 is SQVTM, CDR2 ANQGSEA. V was clipped by 6 bases and J by 6 bases; unmatched bases: 9. This chain's CDR3 is CSVGLDRGREQYF. CDR3 nucleotide sequence: TGCAGCGTAGGCCTGGACAGGGGCCGCGAGCAGTACTTC.

The rearrangement uses TRBV7-2 and TRBJ2-4, with D possibly being TRBD2 (5 bases). Trimming removed 5 bases from V and 8 bases from J, with 13 bases in between. The CDR3 is 13 residues long. From germline, CDR1 is SGHTA and CDR2 FQGNSA. Here the CDR3 reads CASSPFGEHIQYF. The CDR3 DNA sequence: TGTGCCAGCAGCCCTTTTGGGGAGCACATTCAGTACTTC.

In the case of this clonotype: This clone may be a read error of a much larger clone one base away. V gene TRBV10-3 combines with J gene TRBJ2-7; D uncertain. The CDR3 has 14 amino acids. Germline V lookup: CDR1 ENHRY, CDR2 SYGVKD. The CDR3 loop is CASSYRAGRNEQYF. The CDR3 DNA is TGTGCCAGCAGTTACAGAGCAGGTCGGAACGAGCAGTACTTC.

This clonotype was seen many times. V and J are TRBV11-2 and TRBJ2-7; tentatively, D is TRBD1 (6 bases). Trimming shortened V by 5 bases and J by 4 bases, and 15 bases separated the two germline ends. The CDR3 loop spans 14 amino acids. Germline values: CDR1 SGHAT, CDR2 FQNNGV. The CDR3 DNA is TGTGCCAGCAGCCCCTCGGGACAAAATTACGAGCAGTACTTC. Encoded protein: CASSPSGQNYEQYF.

This clonotype was counted many times. The chain is built from TRBV9 and TRBJ1-2; tentative D call: TRBD1 (5 bases). CDR1 and CDR2 from the germline V gene are SGDLS and YYNGEE. CDR3 length equals 15 residues. V lost 3 bases, J lost 7 bases, and 19 bases lay in between. The CDR3 sequence is CASSGSTGAVRGYTF. CDR3 DNA sequence: TGTGCCAGCAGCGGTAGCACTGGGGCGGTTCGTGGCTACACCTTC.

This clonotype was seen many times. The chain combines TRBV9 with TRBJ2-5, with TRBD2 matching 9 bases. In germline, CDR1 is SGDLS, CDR2 YYNGEE. The ends lost 2 bases at V and 4 bases at J; junction bases unmatched: 6. The CDR3 has 15 residues. The CDR3 loop reads CASSVSNSGRETQYF. The CDR3 nucleotides read TGTGCCAGCAGCGTTTCGAATAGCGGGAGAGAGACCCAGTACTTC.

This chain connects TRBV25-1 to TRBJ2-5; D is perhaps TRBD1 (7 bases). Trimming removed 5 bases from V and 5 bases from J, with 18 bases in between. The CDR3 totals 15 residues. The V gene's germline CDR1 is MGHDK and CDR2 SYGVNS. The CDR3 nucleotides are TGTGCCAGCAGTTCAGGGGGACTCAACAGGGAGACCCAGTACTTC. Translating gives CASSSGGLNRETQYF.

The chain carries TRBV7-9 and TRBJ2-7, with D maybe TRBD2 (6 bases). From germline, CDR1 is SEHNR and CDR2 FQNEAQ (reference sequence). The CDR3 has 16 residues. Trimming removed 2 bases at V and 3 bases at J, with 17 bases between. This chain's CDR3 is CASSLTAGTDSYEQYF. The CDR3 DNA is TGTGCCAGCAGCTTAACGGCGGGGACCGACAGCTACGAGCAGTACTTC.

The chain couples TRBV29-1 to TRBJ1-1, with D possibly matching TRBD1 (5 bases). The length of the CDR3 is 12 residues. Germline V gives CDR1 SQVTM, CDR2 ANQGSEA. V was trimmed by 4 bases and J by 3 bases, leaving 9 bases between them. CDR3 residues: CSVVGGYTEAFF. For the CDR3, the DNA is TGCAGCGTTGTGGGGGGGTACACTGAAGCTTTCTTT.